A selection of T cell receptor beta chains follows, all from one sample in a study of blood T cell repertoires in COVID-19. Here immunoSEQ multiplex PCR was the method, and the copy in TCRdb shows in-frame clones only, minus some. This table has roughly 120,000 clones, approximately 85% appearing once. Sequencing input: peripheral blood. The receptors derive from an older woman with acute or convalescent COVID-19. The CDR3 runs from the conserved cysteine through the conserved F or W. Each record gives: CDR3 length, D gene, clone size, J gene, V gene, CDR3 protein, CDR3 DNA. The D gene is left open where the match is weak. Size values are once, few and many counts, or a class for expanded clones, and some rows have none.

len: 11; d_gene: .; abundance: .; j_gene: TRBJ1-4; v_gene: TRBV20-1; CDR3aa: CSAREGEKLFF; CDR3nt: TGCAGTGCCAGGGAGGGGGAAAAACTGTTTTTT
len: 14; d_gene: .; abundance: .; j_gene: TRBJ2-3; v_gene: TRBV5-4; CDR3aa: CASSRSLSTDTQYF; CDR3nt: TGTGCCAGCAGCCGGTCTCTTAGCACAGATACGCAGTATTTT
len: 15; d_gene: TRBD2; abundance: once; j_gene: TRBJ2-2; v_gene: TRBV11-2; CDR3aa: CASSMNSGGTGELFF; CDR3nt: TGTGCCAGCAGCATGAATAGCGGGGGCACCGGGGAGCTGTTTTTT
len: 15; d_gene: .; abundance: .; j_gene: TRBJ2-1; v_gene: TRBV7-2; CDR3aa: CASSPSPLARNEQFF; CDR3nt: TGTGCCAGCAGCCCATCTCCCCTAGCGAGGAATGAGCAGTTCTTC
len: 15; d_gene: .; abundance: few; j_gene: TRBJ2-2; v_gene: TRBV19; CDR3aa: CASSRGAGVTGELFF; CDR3nt: TGTGCCAGTAGCCGGGGGGCGGGGGTCACCGGGGAGCTGTTTTTT
len: 12; d_gene: .; abundance: .; j_gene: TRBJ2-1; v_gene: TRBV11-2; CDR3aa: CASSSDSNEQFF; CDR3nt: TGTGCCAGCAGCTCCGACAGCAATGAGCAGTTCTTC
len: 15; d_gene: TRBD1; abundance: .; j_gene: TRBJ1-3; v_gene: TRBV3-1/TRBV3-2; CDR3aa: CASSHAGGAGNTIYF; CDR3nt: TGTGCCAGCAGCCACGCAGGGGGCGCTGGAAACACCATATATTTT
len: 14; d_gene: TRBD1; abundance: .; j_gene: TRBJ1-2; v_gene: TRBV6-5; CDR3aa: CASSRTGVGYGYTF; CDR3nt: TGTGCCAGCAGCCGGACAGGGGTGGGGTATGGCTACACCTTC
len: 15; d_gene: .; abundance: .; j_gene: TRBJ1-5; v_gene: TRBV7-9; CDR3aa: CASSLVGVSNQPQHF; CDR3nt: TGTGCCAGCAGCTTAGTCGGGGTGAGCAATCAGCCCCAGCATTTT
len: 11; d_gene: .; abundance: .; j_gene: TRBJ2-2; v_gene: TRBV20-1; CDR3aa: CSAPYFGELFF; CDR3nt: TGCAGTGCCCCGTACTTCGGGGAGCTGTTTTTT
len: 13; d_gene: .; abundance: .; j_gene: TRBJ2-2; v_gene: TRBV7-2; CDR3aa: CASSFQGFGELFF; CDR3nt: TGTGCCAGCAGCTTCCAGGGATTCGGGGAGCTGTTTTTT
len: 18; d_gene: .; abundance: .; j_gene: TRBJ2-5; v_gene: TRBV12-2; CDR3aa: CASRLPGTSGGDQETQYF; CDR3nt: TGTGCAAGTCGCTTACCCGGGACTAGCGGGGGGGACCAAGAGACCCAGTACTTC
len: 14; d_gene: .; abundance: .; j_gene: TRBJ1-2; v_gene: TRBV28; CDR3aa: CASSFSTANYGYTF; CDR3nt: TGTGCCAGCAGTTTCTCGACAGCGAACTATGGCTACACCTTC